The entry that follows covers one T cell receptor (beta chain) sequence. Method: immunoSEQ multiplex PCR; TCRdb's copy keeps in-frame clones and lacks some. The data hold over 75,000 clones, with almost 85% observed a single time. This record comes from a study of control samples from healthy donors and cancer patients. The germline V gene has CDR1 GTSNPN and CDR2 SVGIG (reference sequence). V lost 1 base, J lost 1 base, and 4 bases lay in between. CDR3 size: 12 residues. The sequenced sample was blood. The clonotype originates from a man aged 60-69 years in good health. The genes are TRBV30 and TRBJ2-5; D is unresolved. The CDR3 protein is CAWSAVQETQYF. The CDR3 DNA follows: TGTGCCTGGAGTGCCGTCCAAGAGACCCAGTACTTC.